These T cell receptor beta chains were read from a single sample in a study of cytomegalovirus exposure and HLA in healthy donors. TCRdb's table, derived via immunoSEQ multiplex PCR, lists solely in-frame clones and lacks some. The sample shows approximately 150,000 clones, under 70% of them seen only once. The sequenced material came from PBMCs. The receptors were sampled from an older woman in good health and CMV-seronegative. Each CDR3 is given with its conserved first and last residue. D genes are given only for firm matches. Clone size is shown for a subset of rows, as once, few, many or a class of expanded clone.

d_call j_call cdr3_length clone_size v_call cdr3_aa cdr3_nt
TRBD2 TRBJ2-3 13 few TRBV7-2 CASKRGGSDTQYF TGTGCCAGCAAGCGGGGGGGCTCAGATACGCAGTATTTT
- TRBJ2-7 16 - TRBV7-9 CSSSLTGGNRSYEQYF TGTTCCAGCAGCTTAACAGGTGGCAACCGCTCCTACGAGCAGTACTTC
- TRBJ1-5 13 once TRBV7-8 CASSSRRGQPQHF TGTGCCAGCAGCTCCCGCCGGGGACAGCCCCAGCATTTT
TRBD2 TRBJ2-7 16 - TRBV5-1 CASSSEGLAGMGEQYF TGCGCCAGCAGTTCGGAAGGACTAGCGGGAATGGGGGAGCAGTACTTC
TRBD2 TRBJ2-7 13 - TRBV7-9 CASRSSGFYGQYF TGTGCCAGCAGGTCTAGCGGGTTCTACGGGCAGTACTTC
- TRBJ2-5 14 few TRBV6-6 CASSSRSPQETQYF TGTGCCAGCAGCTCTCGATCGCCCCAGGAGACCCAGTACTTC
- TRBJ2-3 16 few TRBV13 CASSSGVSGSTDTQYF TGTGCCAGCAGCTCGGGAGTGAGCGGTAGCACAGATACGCAGTATTTT
- TRBJ1-2 14 - TRBV6-1 CASSEYRGSYGYTF TGTGCCAGCAGTGAATATCGGGGAAGCTATGGCTACACCTTC
- TRBJ2-3 14 few TRBV9 CASSAQSSTDTQYF TGTGCCAGCAGCGCACAGAGTAGCACAGATACGCAGTATTTT
- TRBJ1-2 15 few TRBV19 CASSTYRGTAYGYTF TGTGCCAGTAGTACCTACCGCGGGACGGCCTATGGCTACACCTTC
- TRBJ2-5 14 - TRBV19 CASSIGGAQETQYF TGTGCCAGTAGTATTGGCGGGGCCCAAGAGACCCAGTACTTC
TRBD1 TRBJ2-1 16 - TRBV29-1 CSVSTPGQGILNEQFF TGCAGCGTTTCCACCCCTGGACAGGGGATCCTCAATGAGCAGTTCTTC
- TRBJ2-7 16 - TRBV19 CASSFLPGPNTYEQYF TGTGCCAGTAGTTTTTTACCGGGTCCCAATACCTACGAGCAGTACTTC
TRBD1 TRBJ2-7 15 - TRBV6-5 CASSYSGQGGYEQYF TGTGCCAGCAGTTACTCGGGACAGGGGGGCTACGAGCAGTACTTC
TRBD2 TRBJ2-3 15 - TRBV28 CASSPGGGYADTQYF TGTGCCAGCAGCCCTGGGGGGGGATACGCAGATACGCAGTATTTT
TRBD2 TRBJ2-3 19 - TRBV4-2 CASSHPGLAGGPPTDTQYF TGTGCCAGCAGCCACCCTGGACTAGCGGGAGGGCCCCCCACAGATACGCAGTATTTT
- TRBJ1-1 16 once TRBV7-9 CSSSLLRFMENTEAFF TGTTCCAGCAGCCTATTGCGGTTTATGGAAAACACTGAAGCTTTCTTT
- TRBJ2-2 14 - TRBV19 CASSMFKNTGELFF TGTGCCAGTAGTATGTTCAAGAACACCGGGGAGCTGTTTTTT
- TRBJ1-5 14 - TRBV6-1 CASRRAEVNQPQHF TGTGCCAGCAGGAGGGCGGAGGTGAATCAGCCCCAGCATTTT
TRBD1 TRBJ1-5 16 few TRBV7-9 CASSTTTGLSDQPQHF TGTGCCAGCAGCACCACGACAGGGCTTTCCGATCAGCCCCAGCATTTT
- TRBJ1-5 15 - TRBV19 CASSIGGQNNQPQHF TGTGCCAGTAGTATAGGAGGACAGAACAATCAGCCCCAGCATTTT
- TRBJ1-5 14 - TRBV5-6 CASSSIGYNQPQHF TGTGCCAGCAGCTCCATCGGTTACAATCAGCCCCAGCATTTT
TRBD1 TRBJ1-4 16 - TRBV7-9 CSSSSNRGSTNEKLFF TGTTCCAGCAGCTCTAACAGGGGGTCAACTAATGAAAAACTGTTTTTT
TRBD2 TRBJ2-5 15 few TRBV6-1 CASRSSGGPQETQYF TGTGCCAGCAGATCTAGCGGGGGGCCCCAAGAGACCCAGTACTTC
- TRBJ2-2 15 - TRBV7-2 CASSLARGNTGELFF TGTGCCAGCAGCTTAGCCAGGGGTAACACCGGGGAGCTGTTTTTT